This T cell receptor beta chain was sequenced for a study of shared clonotypes between healthy human individuals (dated by TCRdb to about 2020). Describing the broader study: The cohort included three men and a couple of women between 18 and 49 years of age. Each donor's leukapheresis produced roughly between roughly 0.85 and 10 billion PBMCs. For each donor, CD4 naive and CD4 memory were each given three plates, CD8 naive was given two plates, and CD8 memory was given one plate. Libraries were prepared and TCR repertoires were sequenced by different laboratories using diverse techniques, in order to increase sequencing depth and limit assay-specific biases. To estimate repertoire size and how much clonotype sharing occurs between individuals, the study deeply sequenced the blood TCR repertoires of a handful of healthy adults.

CDR1 and CDR2 were assigned from the germline V gene as LGHNA and YNFKEQ. V was cut back by 0 bases and J by 7 bases, leaving a gap of 9 bases between them. Its CDR3 holds 13 amino acids, cysteine through phenylalanine. Just the 39-base CDR3 DNA is kept, in frame starting at base 1. Using the deep immunoSEQ assay, TCR CDR3 regions were amplified from genomic DNA by multiplex PCR. Extracted genomic DNA from each cell subset was spread evenly across all wells of several immunoSEQ 96-well plates, with each plate serving as a replicate. For sorted subsets, around 0.2 ug genomic DNA, equal to 25,000 to 35,000 T cell genomes, was loaded into each replicate PCR. Purified libraries were measured with a Qubit 3.0 fluorometer, size-checked on a Bioanalyzer 2100, and measured again with the KAPA Library Quantification kit. A separate single-read 150-cycle Illumina NextSeq 550 flow cell was used to sequence each immunoSEQ 96-well plate. The original pipeline was this. Because the immunoSEQ output held only junctional sequences and lacked quality scores, the filtering could not match the filtering applied to full-length reads. To assign V/J genes and CDR3, sequences were annotated using PyIR, a Python wrapper for IgBLAST v1.9, with IMGT germline references. Reads with weak V/J assignments (E-value above 1e-6), missing CDR3, stop codons, out-of-frame junctions, or ambiguous translated residues were removed. V3J clonotypes were defined by identical inferred V gene, J gene, and CDR3 amino acid sequence. Percentage overlap between repertoires was computed as shared unique clonotypes divided by the size of the smaller repertoire. RTK rarefaction, the Chao1 estimator, and Recon v2.1 estimates of unobserved clonotypes were used to assess repertoire richness. Generation probabilities for all TCRbeta clonotypes obtained by the gDNA method from several donors were computed using OLGA. Held by TCRdb, this immuneACCESS table contains in-frame sequences only and omits some clones. Under half of the omission traces to an unresolved V gene where checked; the cause of the rest is unknown. D and trimming were read from the DNA, whereas the V and J calls and clone size are those reported in that table. Here the sample has around 600,000 clones; 95% to 98% occur a single time. The top ten hold around 0.06% of the sample.

Paper-wide results and their limitations: Rarefaction of sorted-subset datasets indicated incomplete sequencing despite the large sequencing depth. The small number of donors limited the genetic and exposure-history diversity represented. Naive subsets generally had larger estimated clonotype richness than memory subsets. Compared with non-shared clonotypes, clonotypes shared by all four sorted-subset donors had higher generation probabilities. Around 5.4% of naive CD4, roughly 3.6% of naive CD8, approximately 2% of memory CD4, and 0.4% of memory CD8 clonotypes were shared across several donors. Sampling was restricted to blood, and TCR repertoires in tissues likely differ from the TCR repertoires found in blood. Pairwise subsampling indicated that sequencing depth was expected to affect the degree of clonotype sharing among donors.

This clone was counted between two and nine times. What antigen it recognizes has not been identified. Within one base of it there is no much larger clone, and no base qualities were kept. The donors were healthy, HIV-negative adults with no recently reported acute infections or vaccinations. Only Caucasian adults living in Nashville, Tennessee, USA were represented among the donors. Magnetic negative selection was used to enrich CD4+ T cells, after which naive cells were positively selected on CD45RA and the negative fraction became the memory subset. After blood collection by leukapheresis, PBMCs were isolated using Ficoll-Histopaque density gradient centrifugation and then cryopreserved in the vapor phase of liquid nitrogen. Analytical flow cytometry was used to check the purity and quantity of every magnetically sorted T cell population. From each sorted fraction, genomic DNA was isolated and quantified by UV absorbance on a Nanodrop 2000c.

The chain is made from TRBV4-2 and TRBJ1-2; a confident D gene designation cannot be given. This clonotype was obtained from a woman in her 30s in good health. The sequenced sample consisted of naive CD4+ T cells sorted from blood. The sample's cell subset or site label, decoded: CD45RA+ positively selected. The nucleotide sequence is given as TGTGCCAGCAGCCAAGAACGGGGTGGTGGCTACACCTTC. This gives the protein CASSQERGGGYTF.